This T cell receptor (beta chain) was found in a study of CD8 T cells in ankylosing spondylitis. V was shortened by 0 bases and J by 3 bases, with 12 bases between the two germline ends. Germline V gives CDR1 SGHRS, CDR2 YFSETQ. The CDR3 has 16 amino acids. As to this clonotype: Its antigen is undetermined.

Quantitative molecular-barcoded 5'-RACE generated the TCR beta libraries. MiXCR, run by TCRdb on the 5' RACE reads, gives a single entry per CDR3 protein. The sample contains fewer than 750,000 distinct CDR3 sequences, about 20% of which appear only once. Overall study findings and caveats: As for the disease-linked clones, they showed a CD8+ phenotype and occurred at relatively low frequencies in peripheral blood. Reportedly, disease-linked clones are significantly enriched in ankylosing spondylitis patients' matched synovial fluid. A motif of roughly 8 highly homologous TCR beta variants was seen as apparently characteristic of ankylosing spondylitis blood.

This sequence originates from a male donor with ankylosing spondylitis. The sample taken for sequencing was blood, either unsorted or a sorted T cell fraction (not recorded which). This rearrangement joins TRBV5-1 to TRBJ2-2; D unclear. CDR3 protein: CASSLGGSAYTGELFF. DNA of the CDR3: TGCGCCAGCAGCTTGGGAGGCAGCGCGTACACCGGGGAGCTGTTTTTT.